Presented here are 27 T cell receptor beta chains from one specimen sequenced in a study of T cells in Graves' hyperthyroidism and ophthalmopathy. Regions amplified from RNA transcripts were the TCR beta CDR3 regions. Using the HTBI primer set, a first-round RT-PCR was run on the TCR CDR3. TCRdb processed the multiplex PCR reads anew with MiXCR; each CDR3 protein has one entry. The sample consists of some 370,000 distinct CDR3 sequences, about a sixth of them appearing once. Sequencing was done on a sample of blood. The receptors were sampled from a woman in her thirties with Graves' hyperthyroidism that later progressed to Graves' ophthalmopathy.

This clonotype came up many times. The chain employs TRBV6-6 and TRBJ1-3, with 8 nucleotides matching TRBD1. V trimming: 2 bases; J trimming: 4 bases; junction bases outside the gene matches: 10. Germline CDR1 reads MNHNY; CDR2 reads SVGAGI (reference sequence). The CDR3 runs 17 residues. DNA for the CDR3: TGTGCCAGCAGTTACACCAACAGGGGGATCGCGGGAAACACCATATATTTT. Amino acids: CASSYTNRGIAGNTIYF.

Note on this clonotype: This may stem from a read error, because a much larger clone lies one nucleotide away. The V gene is TRBV29-1, the J gene TRBJ2-5, with 9 nucleotides matching TRBD1. Looked up from germline, CDR1 is SQVTM and CDR2 is ANQGSEA. V was clipped by 5 bases and J by 4 bases; unmatched bases: 5. The CDR3 is 13 amino acids. CDR3 protein: CSVNETGGETQYF. The DNA of the CDR3 is TGCAGCGTTAACGAGACAGGGGGAGAGACCCAGTACTTC.

This clonotype has more than one count but fewer than ten. Its ends do not fully match the called genes, so a read error is possible. The chain has TRBV7-9 and TRBJ2-2, with 8 bases that match TRBD1. CDR1 is SEHNR, CDR2 FQNEAQ, per germline (reference sequence). The CDR3 loop spans 15 amino acids. The CDR3 sequence: CASSLDRGNAGELFF. In nucleotides, the CDR3 is TGTGCCAGCAGCTTAGACAGGGGGAACGCCGGGGAGCTGTTTTTT.

This clonotype was detected many times. The rearrangement joins TRBV29-1 to TRBJ2-1; 11 positions match TRBD2. Germline V CDR1 and CDR2: SQVTM, ANQGSEA. This CDR3 spans 15 amino acids. Unmatched junction bases numbered 8, after V lost 7 bases and J lost 3 bases. As DNA, the CDR3 is TGCAGCGCCCGACTAGCGGGATTTATCTACAATGAGCAGTTCTTC. This gives the protein CSARLAGFIYNEQFF.

This clonotype was detected many times. The V and J genes are TRBV11-3 and TRBJ2-2; D is perhaps TRBD2 (5 bases). This CDR3 has 13 residues. In germline, CDR1 is SGHNT, CDR2 YENEEA. Trimming removed 5 bases from V and 6 bases from J, with 10 bases in between. The CDR3 DNA reads TGTGCCAGCAGCCCGAGGGTGGCCGGGGAGCTGTTTTTT. Protein product: CASSPRVAGELFF.

As regards this clonotype: Germline and junction disagree at one end, which may indicate a read error. The chain is built from TRBV5-1 and TRBJ2-7; the D call may be TRBD1 or TRBD2 (5 bases each). The CDR3 is made up of 16 amino acids. Per germline, CDR1 SGHRS and CDR2 YFSETQ. CDR3 in amino acids: CVSTFLWDGSTYEQYF. In nucleotides, the CDR3 is TGCGTCAGCACCTTTCTTTGGGACGGAAGTACCTACGAGCAGTACTTC.

This clonotype was seen many times. V usage is TRBV6-1 and J usage is TRBJ2-1, with D perhaps assigned TRBD1 or TRBD2 (6 bases each). Germline CDR1 and CDR2: MNHNS and SASEGT. CDR3 length: 17 residues. V lost 0 bases and J 4 bases, leaving 16 bases between the germline ends. The chain's CDR3 is CASSEAGPGEAYNEQFF. The CDR3 region has the DNA TGTGCCAGCAGTGAAGCGGGTCCAGGGGAGGCATACAATGAGCAGTTCTTC.

This clonotype was detected ten times or more. CDR3 loop: CASSLQGWVGDNEQFF. The CDR3 coding sequence is TGCGCCAGCAGTCTACAGGGTTGGGTGGGGGACAATGAGCAGTTCTTC. J is TRBJ2-1 and V is TRBV10-2; D possibly corresponds to TRBD1 (6 bases). The CDR3 loop spans 16 amino acids. CDR1 and CDR2 from the germline V gene are WSHSY and SAAADI. V was cut by 5 bases and J by 5 bases, with 19 bases left in between.

In this sample, this clonotype turned up many times. This chain joins TRBV19 and TRBJ1-5, with D possibly matching TRBD1 (5 bases). The germline gives CDR1 LNHDA, CDR2 SQIVND (reference sequence). V lost 3 bases to trimming and J lost 0 bases, with 15 bases between them. The length of the CDR3 is 17 residues. The CDR3 loop reads CASSMILRGNSNQPQHF. In DNA, the CDR3 is TGTGCCAGTAGTATGATCTTAAGGGGTAATAGCAATCAGCCCCAGCATTTT.

The V gene is TRBV28, the J gene TRBJ1-2, with TRBD1 identical over 8 bases. This CDR3 comprises 15 residues. Germline trimming cut 5 bases from V and 2 bases from J; bases unmatched to any gene: 7. CDR1 MDHEN and CDR2 SYDVKM come from the germline V gene. The CDR3 spells CASSPTRTGNYGYTF. DNA of the CDR3: TGTGCCAGCAGTCCCACCCGGACAGGGAACTATGGCTACACCTTC.

The sample holds many counts of this clonotype. The chain combines TRBV5-1 with TRBJ2-1, with 8 bases that match TRBD2. Per the germline V gene, CDR1 is SGHRS and CDR2 is YFSETQ. The CDR3 loop spans 15 amino acids. The V gene end was trimmed by 5 bases and the J gene end by 5 bases; junction bases not matched to a gene: 9. The CDR3 sequence: CASRLGTRGDNEQFF. CDR3 in DNA: TGCGCCAGCAGACTCGGGACTAGGGGGGACAATGAGCAGTTCTTC.

This clonotype was seen ten or more times. The chain links TRBV7-8 to TRBJ2-5; TRBD2 matches 8 bases. Germline V CDR1 and CDR2: SGHVS, FQNEAQ. V was clipped by 1 base and J by 5 bases; unmatched bases: 9. The CDR3 totals 16 residues. The CDR3 DNA follows: TGTGCCAGCAGCTTAGTGTCGGGGGGGCTAGGGGAGACCCAGTACTTC. This gives the protein CASSLVSGGLGETQYF.

V usage is TRBV5-1 and J usage is TRBJ2-1; 14 bases line up with TRBD2. J gave up 8 bases and V 2 bases, and 6 bases lay outside the gene matches. The CDR3 is 16 amino acids. CDR1 SGHRS and CDR2 YFSETQ come from the germline V gene. CDR3 region: CASSFLTSGGGDEQFF. For the CDR3, the DNA is TGCGCCAGCAGCTTCCTGACTAGCGGGGGGGGCGATGAGCAGTTCTTC.

This clonotype has at least ten counts. The chain has TRBV5-1 and TRBJ2-2; tentative D call: TRBD1 (5 bases). Germline V gives CDR1 SGHRS, CDR2 YFSETQ. V dropped 5 bases and J dropped 6 bases, with 11 bases sitting between them. This CDR3 is 13 amino acids long. The CDR3, as DNA: TGCGCCAGCAGATCCAGGGAAGCCGGGGAGCTGTTTTTT. This gives the protein CASRSREAGELFF.

There are a few counts of this clonotype. V usage is TRBV25-1 and J usage is TRBJ2-7; 9 bases line up with TRBD1. Germline-derived CDR1 and CDR2 are MGHDK and SYGVNS. The CDR3 consists of 13 residues. The V segment lost 5 bases and the J segment 6 bases; nucleotides outside the gene matches: 5. Here the CDR3 reads CASSRTGVSEQYF. CDR3 DNA: TGTGCCAGCAGTCGGACAGGGGTCTCCGAGCAGTACTTC.

The chain couples TRBV5-1 to TRBJ1-3; no clear D gene. This CDR3 has 14 residues. Germline lookup yields CDR1 SGHRS and CDR2 YFSETQ. Trimming shortened V by 1 base and J by 3 bases, and 8 bases separated the two germline ends. CDR3 residues: CASSLYGYGNTIYF. The CDR3 bases are TGCGCCAGCAGCTTGTACGGGTATGGAAACACCATATATTTT.

This clonotype was observed many times. The chain uses TRBV3-1 and TRBJ2-1; 12 nucleotides match TRBD2. The V and J ends lost 1 base and 3 bases, in that order; junction bases with no gene match: 4. Per germline, CDR1 LGHDT and CDR2 YNNKEL (reference sequence). This CDR3 contains 17 residues. The CDR3 nucleotides are TGTGCCAGCAGCCAAGGAGGGGGACTAGCGGGCTACAATGAGCAGTTCTTC. Translated, it gives CASSQGGGLAGYNEQFF.

CDR3 protein: CASSLVLAESETQYF. DNA for the CDR3: TGTGCCAGCAGTTTAGTCTTAGCGGAATCAGAGACCCAGTACTTC. The chain combines TRBV12-3 or TRBV12-4 with TRBJ2-5; TRBD2 might be the D (6 bases). The ends were cut back, 1 base at V and 4 bases at J, with 13 bases in the middle. CDR3 size: 15 residues.

At least ten counts were recorded for this clonotype. The chain has TRBV18 and TRBJ2-7; 9 bases fit TRBD1. Germline V lookup: CDR1 KGHSH, CDR2 LQKENI. With V trimmed by 2 bases and J by 5 bases, 7 bases remained unmatched. CDR3 length: 15 amino acids. The CDR3 DNA reads TGTGCCAGCTCACCATTGGACAGGGGCGACCACGAGCAGTACTTC. Protein sequence: CASSPLDRGDHEQYF.

As DNA, the CDR3 is TGTGCCAGCAGCTTATCAGGGGTCCTCGAGCAGTACTTC. This encodes CASSLSGVLEQYF. This rearrangement joins TRBV7-9 to TRBJ2-7; a weak D match, TRBD1 (6 bases). The length of the CDR3 is 13 residues. Trimming stripped 2 bases from V and 6 bases from J, with 11 bases between. CDR1 is SEHNR and CDR2 is FQNEAQ in the germline V gene (reference sequence).

In its sample, this clonotype was seen many times. V usage is TRBV29-1 and J usage is TRBJ1-2; TRBD1 aligns across 9 bases. V was pared by 7 bases and J by 8 bases, with 8 bases of the junction left unmatched. The germline CDR1 and CDR2 sequences are SQVTM and ANQGSEA. The CDR3 sequence is 12 residues long. CDR3 in DNA: TGCAGCGCCGGGGGGACAGGGCCCGGCTACACCTTC. This gives the protein CSAGGTGPGYTF.

The genes are TRBV19 and TRBJ1-2; D is uncertain. Per germline, CDR1 LNHDA and CDR2 SQIVND (reference sequence). CDR3 length: 13 residues. V lost 1 base and J lost 2, with 5 bases in between. CDR3 in amino acids: CASSIARNYGYTF. CDR3 nucleotide sequence: TGTGCCAGTAGTATAGCCAGGAACTATGGCTACACCTTC.

V is TRBV2 and J is TRBJ2-1; D remains unclear. The CDR3 sequence is 17 residues long. Trimming stripped 6 bases from V and 2 bases from J, with 20 bases between. The germline V gene encodes CDR1 SNHLY and CDR2 FYNNEI. The CDR3 loop is CASSLTIGISPYNEQFF. In DNA form, the CDR3 reads TGTGCCAGCAGCCTAACGATCGGCATATCACCCTACAATGAGCAGTTCTTC.

This chain uses TRBV2 with TRBJ1-4; weak D call: TRBD1 (6 bases). This CDR3 comprises 15 residues. From germline, CDR1 is SNHLY and CDR2 FYNNEI. V lost 5 bases and J 8 bases, leaving 18 bases between the germline ends. This CDR3 reads CASSPGAQGPEKLFF. The CDR3 coding sequence is TGTGCCAGCAGTCCCGGGGCACAGGGTCCCGAAAAACTGTTTTTT.

This clonotype was observed at least ten times. The V call is TRBV10-3, the J call TRBJ2-1, with D possibly matching TRBD1 (6 bases). V dropped 4 bases and J dropped 8 bases, with 15 bases sitting between them. This CDR3 region has 14 residues. Germline values: CDR1 ENHRY, CDR2 SYGVKD. The CDR3 region is CAISVTQGIDEQFF. For the CDR3, the DNA is TGTGCCATCAGTGTAACACAGGGTATTGATGAGCAGTTCTTC.

This clonotype came up many times. V is TRBV3-1 and J is TRBJ2-7; TRBD1 might be the D (5 bases). This CDR3 has 13 residues. CDR1 is LGHDT, CDR2 YNNKEL, per germline (reference sequence). Trimming stripped 1 base from V and 5 bases from J, with 9 bases between. The CDR3 spells CASSQAGFDEQYF. The DNA for the CDR3 is TGTGCCAGCAGCCAAGCAGGGTTCGACGAGCAGTACTTC.

This rearrangement joins TRBV20-1 to TRBJ2-1; 7 bases agree with TRBD1. Trimming removed 0 bases from V and 3 bases from J; junction bases left unmatched: 2. This CDR3 has 14 residues. The germline V gene has CDR1 DFQATT and CDR2 SNEGSKA (reference sequence). As DNA, the CDR3 is TGCAGTGCTAGAGAGGGACAGTACTACAATGAGCAGTTCTTC. Its protein is CSAREGQYYNEQFF.